This record covers a single TCR beta chain. This entry is derived from a study of blood T cell repertoires in COVID-19. In the study overall: The United States, Italy and Spain supplied acute and convalescent COVID-19 samples. PBMCs, B-cell-depleted T cells, or T cells provided the cDNA or gDNA that made up the material.

How the authors handled the data: Amplification with reference gene primers provided the estimates of nucleated cell counts. Generated by immunoSEQ multiplex PCR, the TCRdb table keeps only in-frame clones and is missing some. The V and J calls and clone size are taken from that table; D and trimming were inferred from the DNA. The table shows 270,000 or so clones, with roughly nine tenths occurring only once. Looked up from germline, CDR1 is MNHEY and CDR2 is SVGEGT. V lost 0 bases and J lost 5, with 7 bases in between. This CDR3 comprises 13 residues. Sample: peripheral blood. This chain joins TRBV6-2 or TRBV6-3 and TRBJ2-5; D is ambiguous. The TCR was taken from a woman between 40 and 50 years old who had recovered from COVID-19. CDR3: CASSYSRFETQYF. The CDR3 DNA reads as TGTGCCAGCAGTTACTCGAGGTTCGAGACCCAGTACTTC.